Here is one T cell receptor (beta chain) with its context. Its antigen is undetermined. The sample comes from a study of CD8+ T cells in alopecia areata. Findings and limits, study-wide: Treatment with tofacitinib significantly lowered scalp clonality and reduced expanded CD8+ clones among the top 100.

It was cDNA, reverse transcribed from extracted RNA, that served as the sequencing template. Profiled with immunoSEQ multiplex PCR; TCRdb holds only in-frame clones, not every one. Here the sample spans about 150,000 clones, around 71% being singletons. V lost 1 base and J 5 bases, leaving 14 bases between the germline ends. The CDR3 loop spans 15 amino acids. Germline CDR1 reads MGHDK; CDR2 reads SYGVNS. The sample's treatment: oral pan-JAK inhibitor, 5-10 mg twice daily. The sequence derives from a human donor with alopecia areata. The source was CD4+ T cells sorted from blood, collected at week 4, from a patient treated with tofacitinib. The V and J genes are TRBV25-1 and TRBJ2-5; D is uncertain. Here the CDR3 reads CASSEFADSRETQYF. CDR3 nucleotides: TGTGCCAGCAGTGAATTTGCTGATTCCCGGGAGACCCAGTACTTC.